These 7 T cell receptor beta chains came from one sample sequenced in a study of T-cell reconstitution after alpha-beta-depleted transplantation in children. TCRbeta library construction was performed incorporating unique molecular identifiers. TCRdb redid the calling of the PCR reads with MiXCR, one entry per CDR3 protein. The sample holds about 830,000 distinct CDR3 sequences, approximately 15% seen once. The material was PBMCs, mostly from graft donor cells, obtained 360 days after TCRalphabeta/CD19-depleted stem cell transplant. The source of these receptors is a male patient younger than 18 who had a stem cell transplant for acute lymphoblastic leukemia, so the T cells may come from the graft donor.

This clonotype was seen at least ten times. The V gene is TRBV20-1, the J gene TRBJ2-7; D remains unclear. Deletions cut 1 base from V and 3 bases from J, with 13 bases between. Germline V lookup: CDR1 DFQATT, CDR2 SNEGSKA (reference sequence). The CDR3 has 14 amino acids. The CDR3 loop is CSARVKRADYEQYF. CDR3 nucleotide sequence: TGCAGTGCTAGAGTTAAGCGAGCAGACTACGAGCAGTACTTC.

This clonotype has just a few counts. The chain has TRBV12-3 or TRBV12-4 and TRBJ1-1; 9 bases are a match to TRBD1. The CDR3 has 14 amino acids. Trimming at V came to 4 bases and at J to 5 bases, leaving 5 bases not matched to a gene. The CDR3 reads CASSSNRGLTEAFF. DNA for the CDR3: TGTGCCAGCAGTTCTAACAGGGGGCTTACTGAAGCTTTCTTT.

V and J are TRBV15 and TRBJ2-7; no reliable D call. Germline V CDR1 and CDR2: LNHNV, YYDKDF (reference sequence). CDR3 length equals 15 residues. The V end lost 0 bases, the J end lost 0 bases, and 9 bases lay between the germline ends. CDR3 in DNA: TGTGCCACCAGCAGAGATCCGTCAAGCTCCTACGAGCAGTACTTC. Its protein product is CATSRDPSSSYEQYF.

The chain joins TRBV12-3 or TRBV12-4 to TRBJ2-7, with 9 bases matching TRBD2. V lost 1 base, J lost 5 bases, and 9 bases stayed unmatched. The CDR3 is 16 amino acids. The CDR3 loop is CASSLETVAGENEQYF. CDR3 DNA: TGTGCCAGCAGTTTAGAAACTGTAGCGGGAGAGAACGAGCAGTACTTC.

This clonotype was counted only a few times. CDR3 bases: TGTGCCAGCAGTTTAAGGGGTAGCGGGACATACGAGCAGTACTTC. Amino acids: CASSLRGSGTYEQYF. The chain couples TRBV27 to TRBJ2-7, with 8 bases identical to TRBD2. The germline V gene has CDR1 MNHEY and CDR2 SMNVEV (reference sequence). V gave up 2 bases and J gave up 4 bases; unmatched junction bases: 7. The CDR3 consists of 15 residues.

The chain is built from TRBV5-1 and TRBJ2-7; 11 positions agree with TRBD1. CDR1 SGHRS and CDR2 YFSETQ come from the germline V gene. J gave up 7 bases and V 1 base, and 7 bases lay outside the gene matches. The CDR3 loop spans 15 amino acids. CDR3 protein: CASSLLDRGRGEQYF. In nucleotides, the CDR3 is TGCGCCAGCAGCTTGCTGGACAGGGGGCGCGGTGAGCAGTACTTC.

In this sample, this clonotype turned up a few times. This chain uses TRBV25-1 with TRBJ2-7; the D is unclear. The CDR3 is 15 residues long. Trimming removed 6 bases from V and 6 bases from J, with 21 bases in between. CDR1 MGHDK and CDR2 SYGVNS come from the germline V gene. This chain's CDR3 is CASRPDRPYASEQYF. The DNA of the CDR3 is TGTGCCAGCAGGCCAGACCGACCCTATGCTTCCGAGCAGTACTTC.